The next 19 T cell receptor beta chains were all read from a single sample in a study of OX40 agonist ivuxolimab in advanced cancers. Produced via immunoSEQ multiplex PCR; TCRdb's table is partial and in-frame only. The table has 20,000 to 25,000 clones, around 84% seen once. The sequencing here drew on CD4+ or CD8+ T cells sorted from blood, taken in a trial of the OX40 agonist ivuxolimab. All receptors derive from an adult with an advanced solid tumor such as melanoma, head and neck, liver or kidney cancer.

The genes are TRBV10-3 and TRBJ2-5; possible D gene TRBD2, 5 bases. Between the trimmed V and J ends, which lost 4 bases and 5 bases, there was a span of 14 bases. Germline V gives CDR1 ENHRY, CDR2 SYGVKD. This CDR3 contains 14 residues. The CDR3 coding sequence is TGTGCCATCAGTGGGACTGGCGGCATGGAGACCCAGTACTTC. Protein product: CAISGTGGMETQYF.

The CDR3: CASSAAGGGGTQYF. The CDR3 bases are TGTGCCAGCAGTGCTGCGGGAGGAGGCGGGACCCAGTACTTC. The chain couples TRBV2 to TRBJ2-5; TRBD2 agrees at 8 bases. The germline CDR1 and CDR2 sequences are SNHLY and FYNNEI. The CDR3 consists of 14 residues. V lost 4 bases and J lost 7; bases outside the gene matches: 8.

This clone was counted a few times. This rearrangement joins TRBV6-5 to TRBJ2-7; 10 bases line up with TRBD1. The germline CDR1 and CDR2 sequences are MNHEY and SVGAGI. This CDR3 spans 15 amino acids. The ends lost 2 bases at V and 5 bases at J; junction bases unmatched: 6. The CDR3 nucleotides are TGTGCCAGCAGTTACATGACAGGGGGCCCCCACGAGCAGTACTTC. Translation gives CASSYMTGGPHEQYF.

This chain uses TRBV7-2 with TRBJ2-7, with D possibly being TRBD1 (6 bases). Trimming pared 7 bases from V and 2 bases from J, leaving 12 bases between. The CDR3 is 13 amino acids. Germline-derived CDR1 and CDR2 are SGHTA and FQGNSA. The DNA of the CDR3 is TGTGCCAGCACCCGACAGGCCCCCTACGAGCAGTACTTC. This gives the protein CASTRQAPYEQYF.

The chain couples TRBV27 to TRBJ1-1; a possible D gene is TRBD1 (6 bases). This CDR3 contains 18 residues. CDR1 MNHEY and CDR2 SMNVEV come from the germline V gene (reference sequence). V lost 5 bases, J lost 2 bases, and 24 bases lay in between. The DNA of the CDR3 is TGTGCCAGCAGTGGAAGGGTCTTAAAAGGGGGAAACAACACTGAAGCTTTCTTT. Amino acids: CASSGRVLKGGNNTEAFF.

The gene calls are TRBV6-1 and TRBJ2-7; 7 bases match TRBD1. Unmatched junction bases numbered 3, after V lost 2 bases and J lost 5 bases. The germline gives CDR1 MNHNS, CDR2 SASEGT. This CDR3 region has 13 residues. The CDR3 region has the DNA TGTGCCAGCAGTGAACGGCAGGGGGACGAGCAGTACTTC. This gives the protein CASSERQGDEQYF.

J is TRBJ1-1 and V is TRBV14; D remains unclear. CDR3 length: 16 amino acids. CDR1 SGHDN and CDR2 FVKESK come from the germline V gene. Trimming removed 1 base at V and 1 base at J, with 13 bases between. The CDR3 region is CASSQVGGTKNTEAFF. In DNA, the CDR3 is TGTGCCAGCAGCCAAGTGGGAGGCACTAAGAACACTGAAGCTTTCTTT.

This clone showed up just once. CDR3 in DNA: TGTGCCAGCAGAGAAGGACTAGCGGGGGGCCTCGCGAACACCGGGGAGCTGTTTTTT. This codes for CASREGLAGGLANTGELFF. V usage is TRBV6-4 and J usage is TRBJ2-2; 14 bases agree with TRBD2. The ends lost 6 bases at V and 0 bases at J; junction bases unmatched: 9. The germline gives CDR1 MRHNA, CDR2 SNTAGT. The CDR3 sequence is 19 residues long.

This clone was seen a handful of times. The chain is built from TRBV30 and TRBJ1-1; D gene ambiguous. The germline V gene encodes CDR1 GTSNPN and CDR2 SVGIG (reference sequence). The CDR3 runs 15 residues. V gave up 2 bases and J gave up 1 base, with 14 bases separating them. Here the CDR3 DNA reads TGTGCCTGGAGTTCGTGGCCTGATACGAACACTGAAGCTTTCTTT. Its translation is CAWSSWPDTNTEAFF.

The chain combines TRBV7-2 with TRBJ1-5; D gene uncertain. This CDR3 has 14 residues. The V gene lost 3 bases and the J gene lost 3 bases, with 9 bases spanning the gap. Looked up from germline, CDR1 is SGHTA and CDR2 is FQGNSA. CDR3 DNA sequence: TGTGCCAGCAGCTTGTTTGGTTCCAATCAGCCCCAGCATTTT. Amino acid sequence: CASSLFGSNQPQHF.

This rearrangement joins TRBV6-5 to TRBJ2-7; D possibly corresponds to TRBD2 (6 bases). The CDR3 sequence is 15 residues long. CDR1 is MNHEY, CDR2 SVGAGI, per germline. V shed 3 bases and J shed 2 bases, with 14 bases lying between them. The chain's CDR3 is CASSYFLASTYEQYF. The CDR3 DNA follows: TGTGCCAGCAGTTATTTCCTAGCGTCTACCTACGAGCAGTACTTC.

This sequence joins TRBV11-2 and TRBJ2-5, with D unresolved. The CDR3 has 12 amino acids. The germline V gene encodes CDR1 SGHAT and CDR2 FQNNGV. V lost 5 bases, J lost 5 bases, and 9 bases lay in between. The CDR3 sequence is CASSLDRETQYF. The CDR3 nucleotides are TGTGCCAGCAGCCTGGACCGGGAGACCCAGTACTTC.

The chain uses TRBV7-9 and TRBJ1-2; TRBD1 aligns across 8 bases. J lost 1 base, V lost 5 bases, and 9 bases had no gene match. CDR1 SEHNR and CDR2 FQNEAQ come from the germline V gene (reference sequence). The CDR3 is 16 residues long. CDR3 nucleotides: TGTGCCAGCAGCCGTCTCAGGGGGCGATATAACTATGGCTACACCTTC. This encodes CASSRLRGRYNYGYTF.

The genes are TRBV23-1 and TRBJ2-5, with D possibly TRBD1 on 6 matching bases. TRBV23-1 is placed among ORFs of uncertain function. V gave up 8 bases and J gave up 2 bases, with 18 bases separating them. The CDR3 is 15 amino acids. The CDR3 region has the DNA TGCGCCAGCCTAAATATGCGGCAGGGGCAAGAGACCCAGTACTTC. Its protein is CASLNMRQGQETQYF.

The chain recombines TRBV19 with TRBJ2-3; the D is unclear. The CDR3 contains 15 residues. V was pared by 4 bases and J by 2 bases, with 13 bases between. Germline V gene sequence: CDR1 LNHDA, CDR2 SQIVND (reference sequence). CDR3 amino acids: CASSKGDLATDTQYF. The CDR3 nucleotides are TGTGCCAGTAGTAAAGGTGATTTAGCCACAGATACGCAGTATTTT. The full variable domain, in which reference TRBV19 and TRBJ2-3 provide the parts outside the CDR3, is DGGITQSPKYLFRKEGQNVTLSCEQNLNHDAMYWYRQDPGQGLRLIYYSQIVNDFQKGDIAEGYSVSREKKESFPLTVTSAQKNPTAFYLCASSKGDLATDTQYFGPGTRLTVL.

The chain joins TRBV4-1 to TRBJ1-1, with D perhaps matching TRBD1 (6 bases). V was trimmed by 1 base and J by 8 bases, leaving 11 bases between them. The CDR3 length is 13 residues. CDR1 MGHRA and CDR2 YSYEKL come from the germline V gene. The DNA of the CDR3 is TGCGCCAGCAGCCAAGGTTGGAGGGGGGAAGCTTTCTTT. Amino acids: CASSQGWRGEAFF.

This clone turned up a few times. The rearrangement joins TRBV7-9 to TRBJ2-5; D not resolved. The length of the CDR3 is 15 residues. The germline V and J ends were trimmed by 5 bases and 0 bases, with 13 bases remaining between them. From germline, CDR1 is SEHNR and CDR2 FQNEAQ (reference sequence). The CDR3 loop reads CASSPPLSYQETQYF. The CDR3 nucleotides read TGTGCCAGCAGCCCGCCACTTTCGTACCAAGAGACCCAGTACTTC.

The CDR3 here is CASSFPRGDTQYF. CDR3 coding DNA: TGTGCCAGCAGCTTCCCAAGGGGGGATACGCAGTATTTT. The chain has TRBV11-2 and TRBJ2-3; maybe TRBD1 (6 bases). The CDR3 runs to 13 residues. The V and J ends lost 3 bases and 6 bases respectively, with 10 bases between them. Germline V gene sequence: CDR1 SGHAT, CDR2 FQNNGV.

The gene calls are TRBV7-9 and TRBJ2-1; D may be TRBD2 (6 bases). Trimming left V 1 base short and J 0 bases short, with 13 bases between. Germline V lookup: CDR1 SEHNR, CDR2 FQNEAQ (reference sequence). The CDR3 is 17 residues long. The CDR3 DNA follows: TGTGCCAGCAGCTTAGGGCAGGGCGGGGACTCCTACAATGAGCAGTTCTTC. Its translation is CASSLGQGGDSYNEQFF.